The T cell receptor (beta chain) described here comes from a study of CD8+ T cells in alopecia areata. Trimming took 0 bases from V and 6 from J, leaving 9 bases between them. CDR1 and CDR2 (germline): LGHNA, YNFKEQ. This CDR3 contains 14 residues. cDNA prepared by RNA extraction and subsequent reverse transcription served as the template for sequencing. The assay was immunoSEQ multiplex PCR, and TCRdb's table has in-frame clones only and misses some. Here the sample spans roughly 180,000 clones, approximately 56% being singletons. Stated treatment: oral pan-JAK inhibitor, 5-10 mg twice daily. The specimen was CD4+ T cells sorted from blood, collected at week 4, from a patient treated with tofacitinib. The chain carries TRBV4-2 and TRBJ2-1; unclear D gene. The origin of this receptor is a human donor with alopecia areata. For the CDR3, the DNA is TGTGCCAGCAGCCAAGAGGGCCTCGCCAATGAGCAGTTCTTC. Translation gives CASSQEGLANEQFF.